The source of this TCR beta chain is a study of shared clonotypes between healthy human individuals. Concerning this clone: Antigen: not known.

Study observations and caveats: How much donors shared clonotypes was expected to be affected by sequencing depth. Naive subsets generally had larger estimated richness than memory subsets.

V trimming: 1 base; J trimming: 2 bases; junction bases outside the gene matches: 8. The germline CDR1 and CDR2 sequences are SGHVS and FQNEAQ. The CDR3 sequence is 17 residues long. The study ran the assay at deep level. Profiling relied on immunoSEQ multiplex PCR, and the TCRdb table lists in-frame clones only, not all of them. The table includes roughly 1.5 million clones, about 98% detected once. The material sequenced was naive CD4+ T cells sorted from blood. The subset is: CD45RA+ positively selected. The chain links TRBV7-8 to TRBJ2-5; 9 bases agree with TRBD2. This clonotype was obtained from a young man in good health. The CDR3 coding sequence is TGTGCCAGCAGCTTAGGGGCCCTTAGCGGGGGACAAGAGACCCAGTACTTC. Encoded protein: CASSLGALSGGQETQYF.